Listed below are T cell receptor beta chains from one sample, sequenced in a study of cytomegalovirus exposure and HLA in healthy donors. Sequencing was performed with immunoSEQ multiplex PCR; in TCRdb, only in-frame clones are kept and a portion is missing. The sample holds some 110,000 clones, roughly 71% seen once. Source material: PBMCs. All receptors come from a male donor in good health and CMV-seropositive. Both conserved end residues are part of each CDR3. The D gene is left open where the match is weak. The size entry is marked missing in some rows and otherwise reads once, few, many or a size class.

TRBJ2-7 | - | TRBV28 | - | CASSLGRDEQYF | TGTGCCAGCAGTTTGGGCAGGGACGAGCAGTACTTC
TRBJ2-3 | - | TRBV15 | - | CATSRVRSVGDTQYF | TGTGCCACCAGCAGAGTGAGGTCTGTAGGCGATACGCAGTATTTT
TRBJ1-1 | few | TRBV6-5 | - | CAIFRGTEAFF | TGTGCAATTTTCCGGGGGACTGAAGCTTTCTTT
TRBJ1-5 | - | TRBV5-8 | - | CASSLGQIYQPQHF | TGTGCCAGCAGCTTGGGTCAGATATATCAGCCCCAGCATTTT
TRBJ2-1 | - | TRBV20-1 | - | CSARSNEQFF | TGCAGTGCTAGGAGTAATGAGCAGTTCTTC
TRBJ2-1 | few | TRBV27 | - | CASSPLGLEVEQFF | TGTGCCAGCAGCCCGTTAGGGCTGGAGGTTGAGCAGTTCTTC
TRBJ2-3 | - | TRBV9 | TRBD2 | CASSVGGSLSASDTQYF | TGTGCCAGCAGCGTAGGCGGGAGCCTTTCCGCGTCAGATACGCAGTATTTT
TRBJ1-5 | - | TRBV2 | - | CASSAGQGNQPQHF | TGTGCCAGCAGCGCGGGGCAGGGAAATCAGCCCCAGCATTTT
TRBJ1-6 | - | TRBV10-3 | - | CAISDGGPDSPLHF | TGTGCCATCAGTGACGGGGGGCCGGATTCACCCCTCCACTTT
TRBJ1-6 | - | TRBV4-3 | TRBD1 | CASSQDSQGLGSPLHF | TGCGCCAGCAGCCAAGATTCACAGGGGTTAGGATCACCCCTCCACTTT
TRBJ2-7 | - | TRBV4-1 | - | CASSHSGNSYEQYF | TGCGCCAGCAGCCATAGCGGCAACTCCTACGAGCAGTACTTC
TRBJ1-4 | - | TRBV4-2 | - | CASSQSTGGTRPNEKLFF | TGTGCCAGCAGCCAAAGTACCGGGGGGACCCGGCCTAATGAAAAACTGTTTTTT
TRBJ2-3 | - | TRBV7-7 | - | CASSPNQADTQYF | TGTGCTAGCAGCCCCAACCAGGCAGATACGCAGTATTTT
TRBJ2-5 | - | TRBV2 | - | CARDISGTQYF | TGTGCCAGGGACATTTCCGGGACCCAGTACTTC
TRBJ2-3 | - | TRBV19 | - | CASNRDSTDTQYF | TGTGCCAGTAACAGGGATAGCACAGATACGCAGTATTTT
TRBJ1-1 | - | TRBV5-1 | - | CASSLGARLNTEAFF | TGCGCCAGCAGCTTGGGAGCGCGGCTGAACACTGAAGCTTTCTTT
TRBJ2-2 | - | TRBV28 | - | CASSLWDSGNTGELFF | TGTGCCAGCAGTTTATGGGATAGCGGCAACACCGGGGAGCTGTTTTTT
TRBJ2-1 | - | TRBV4-1 | - | CASSQDRTNEQFF | TGCGCCAGCAGCCAAGACCGGACTAATGAGCAGTTCTTC
TRBJ2-2 | - | TRBV25-1 | TRBD2 | CASSIAGSYPGELFF | TGTGCCAGCAGCATAGCGGGATCGTATCCCGGGGAGCTGTTTTTT
TRBJ2-5 | - | TRBV14 | - | CASSHGVQTQYF | TGTGCCAGCAGCCACGGGGTACAGACCCAGTACTTC
TRBJ1-5 | - | TRBV2 | TRBD1 | CASSGGQDNQPQHF | TGTGCCAGCAGTGGGGGACAGGACAATCAGCCCCAGCATTTT
TRBJ1-1 | - | TRBV7-2 | TRBD1 | CASSSTGAGTEAFF | TGTGCCAGCAGCTCTACAGGGGCGGGCACTGAAGCTTTCTTT
TRBJ2-1 | - | TRBV25-1 | - | CASSDQGGEQFF | TGTGCCAGCAGTGACCAGGGGGGTGAGCAGTTCTTC
TRBJ2-3 | - | TRBV4-1 | - | CASSQAGFLDTQYF | TGCGCCAGCAGCCAAGCAGGGTTTCTAGATACGCAGTATTTT
TRBJ2-3 | few | TRBV7-9 | - | CASSLRGAGDTQYF | TGTGCCAGCAGCTTACGGGGGGCAGGAGATACGCAGTATTTT
TRBJ2-7 | few | TRBV4-3 | TRBD1 | CASSQAGQGPYEQYF | TGCGCCAGCAGCCAAGCAGGACAGGGCCCCTACGAGCAGTACTTC
TRBJ1-1 | - | TRBV28 | - | CATKGGALNTEAFF | TGTGCCACCAAGGGGGGGGCCCTGAACACTGAAGCTTTCTTT